The clone carrying this T cell receptor (beta chain) was seen a few times. The antigen is undetermined. The data are from a study of T cell repertoires in cytomegalovirus infection. Each CDR3 protein gets one entry after TCRdb re-called the reads with MiXCR. The sample consists of some 800,000 distinct CDR3 sequences, around a third of them appearing once. This specimen consisted of cultured CD8+ T cells from PBMCs, obtained from culture after CMV antigen stimulation. The source of this sequence is a human donor in good health (CMV status not recorded). Some clones in this sample may be carry-over from other donors' samples.

The chain's CDR3 is CATSRDRGAQPQHF. In DNA form, the CDR3 reads TGTGCCACCAGCAGAGATCGGGGGGCCCAGCCCCAGCATTTT. The V and J genes are TRBV15 and TRBJ1-5, with a weak D call TRBD1 (6 bases). CDR1 and CDR2 (germline): LNHNV, YYDKDF (reference sequence). The CDR3 length is 14 residues. Trimming pared 0 bases from V and 7 bases from J, leaving 10 bases between.